This T cell receptor beta chain was documented in a study of T cell repertoires in cytomegalovirus infection (dated by TCRdb to between 2018 and 2020). For context, the study as a whole: Peptide stimulations targeted recently identified HLA-C-restricted CMV epitopes, whose presentation resists viral immunomodulation, together with well-studied HLA-B-restricted epitopes. Donor HLA type was relevant to the analysis, because carriage of CMV infection together with the matching HLA type was indicated by public TCR beta signatures.

This clonotype was seen a handful of times. This clone's antigen is unknown. Base-call qualities are not available, and no considerably larger clone is one nucleotide away. The germline ends are 18 bases apart after V is trimmed by 5 bases and J by 2 bases. The CDR3, cysteine through phenylalanine, is 16 amino acids long. Solely the CDR3 DNA is kept, with 48 bases framed from the first base. CDR1 SGHVS and CDR2 FNYEAQ were looked up in the germline V gene. The paper's findings and limits, for the study overall: In the ex vivo response, HLA-C-restricted CMV-specific TCR beta clonotypes were dominant, and in two of eight donors the single most frequent clonotype came from this HLA-C-restricted group. Carriers of CMV infection plus the relevant HLA type were discriminated by the cumulative frequency of public TCR beta family members in the study cohort and in an independent approximately 340-donor cohort.

Sequenced on an Illumina HiSeq 1500. The public reads were run again by TCRdb, first through fastp at Q25 and then through MiXCR, and only productive beta chains were kept. CDR3 protein sequences are deduplicated, and each keeps its most common genes and DNA. For this sample the table gives about 830,000 distinct CDR3 sequences, of which about 30% were detected only once. The ten largest clonotypes hold around an eighth of the sample. Interpreted using the paper, the treatment or condition label stands for: in vitro stimulation with specific CMV peptide epitopes to enrich CMV-specific T cells. The sample was cultured CD8+ T cells from PBMCs, taken from culture after CMV antigen stimulation. In this chain, TRBV7-6 is recombined with TRBJ2-5; a tentative D call is TRBD1 (6 bases match). This clonotype was obtained from a human donor in good health (CMV status not recorded). Some clones in this sample may be carry-over from other donors' samples. The CDR3 protein: CASSVGQLKYQETQYF. Read as DNA, the sequence is TGTGCCAGCAGCGTCGGACAGTTAAAATATCAAGAGACCCAGTACTTC.